This is a list of T cell receptor beta chains from one sample in a study of response to subunit inactivated influenza vaccine. TCRdb re-called the RT-PCR reads with MiXCR, one entry per CDR3 protein. The data hold some 500,000 distinct CDR3 sequences, with approximately 15% observed a single time. The source material was CD4+ T cells sorted from PBMCs, sampled roughly 24 months after vaccination. The receptors were sampled from a man in his fifties or sixties who received an inactivated influenza vaccine. CDR3s include the opening cysteine and the closing phenylalanine or tryptophan. D genes are given only for firm matches. Size is stated for part of the rows, as once, few or many counts, or as a class when the clone is expanded.

clone_size	d_call	j_call	v_call	cdr3_nt	cdr3_aa
few	-	TRBJ1-5	TRBV20-1	TGCAGTGCTAGTCGGCTTTGGGGGCGCGAGGTAGGCAATCAGCCCCAGCATTTT	CSASRLWGREVGNQPQHF
-	-	TRBJ1-5	TRBV6-2/TRBV6-3	TGTGCCAGCAGTAAGACGACAGAACCCCAGCATTTT	CASSKTTEPQHF
many	-	TRBJ2-3	TRBV9	TGTGCCAGCAGCGTCCAGGTTGAGGATACGCAGTATTTT	CASSVQVEDTQYF
-	-	TRBJ2-2	TRBV7-2	TGTGCCAGCAGCTTAGTGGAGACGGCCGGGGAGCTGTTTTTT	CASSLVETAGELFF
-	TRBD1	TRBJ1-2	TRBV20-1	TGCAGTGCTAGAGATCCGGGACAGGCATCCTATGGCTACACCTTC	CSARDPGQASYGYTF
few	-	TRBJ2-6	TRBV5-1	TGCGCCAGCAGCTTGGCCTTCGGGATCGGGGCCAACGTCCTGACTTTC	CASSLAFGIGANVLTF
-	-	TRBJ1-5	TRBV5-5	TGTGCCAGCAGCCCGGGGGCTGCGGAGCCCCAGCATTTT	CASSPGAAEPQHF
many	-	TRBJ2-5	TRBV6-5	TGTGCCAGCAGTTACTCGTCCTATGGGGCAGAGACCCAGTACTTC	CASSYSSYGAETQYF
-	TRBD2	TRBJ2-7	TRBV10-3	TGTGCCATCAGTGGACTAGCGGGGGGCTCGGGTCCGCAGGGGGAGCAGTACTTC	CAISGLAGGSGPQGEQYF
-	-	TRBJ2-2	TRBV9	TGTGCCAGCAGCGTAAGTCCGAGCACCGGGGAGCTGTTTTTT	CASSVSPSTGELFF
many	TRBD1	TRBJ1-2	TRBV5-1	TGCGCCAGCAGCTTGGGTGACAGGGGACATGGCTACACCTTC	CASSLGDRGHGYTF
few	-	TRBJ2-5	TRBV7-9	TGTGCCAGCAGCCACCGCTCCCTGGGGGAGACCCAGTACTTC	CASSHRSLGETQYF
-	-	TRBJ1-6	TRBV2	TGTGCCAGCAGTGAGGGTAGTTCACCCCTCCACTTT	CASSEGSSPLHF
-	-	TRBJ2-5	TRBV20-1	TGCAGTGCTGAAAGGACTGTTGTAGAGACCCAGTACTTC	CSAERTVVETQYF
many	-	TRBJ2-2	TRBV3-1	TGTGCCAGCAGCCCCGGGGGGCGTCGGACCGGGGAGCTGTTTTTT	CASSPGGRRTGELFF
many	-	TRBJ2-7	TRBV5-1	TGCGCCAGCAGCTTGGTGTTGGGTACCCTCGTTGGCGAGCAGTACTTC	CASSLVLGTLVGEQYF
-	TRBD2	TRBJ2-1	TRBV6-2/TRBV6-3	TGTGCCAGCAGTTCCTCTAGCGGGAGGTCACATGAGCAGTTCTTC	CASSSSSGRSHEQFF
many	TRBD1	TRBJ1-6	TRBV15	TGTGCCACCAGCAGAGGGACAGGGCCCCTCCACTTT	CATSRGTGPLHF
many	-	TRBJ1-1	TRBV29-1	TGCAGCGTTGATCTAAGGCAGAACACTGAAGCTTTCTTT	CSVDLRQNTEAFF
-	-	TRBJ2-5	TRBV11-2	TGTGCCAGCAGCTTAACTTTCGGCGGGCTTGAGACCCAGTACTTC	CASSLTFGGLETQYF
many	-	TRBJ2-7	TRBV11-2	TGTGCCAGCAGGCCTGCCTTCGGATCCTACGAGCAGTACTTC	CASRPAFGSYEQYF
-	-	TRBJ1-1	TRBV5-5	TGTGCCAGCAGCGCGGCCCTCGGCAGAGGTGAAGCTTTCTTT	CASSAALGRGEAFF
-	-	TRBJ2-2	TRBV7-2	TGTGCCAGCAGCTTAGTAGGTCAATCCGGGGAGCTGTTTTTT	CASSLVGQSGELFF
few	-	TRBJ2-7	TRBV27	TGTGCCAGCATGACTGACGGTAGTGAAGTTGAGCAGTACTTC	CASMTDGSEVEQYF
few	-	TRBJ2-5	TRBV18	TGTGCCAGCTCACCACCTGTCGCGGGATGGACCCAGTACTTC	CASSPPVAGWTQYF
-	-	TRBJ1-1	TRBV5-1	TGCGCCAGCAGCTGGACTGGCACTGAAGCTTTCTTT	CASSWTGTEAFF
few	-	TRBJ2-2	TRBV6-5	TGTGCCAGCAGTTACACCACTAAACGAGCCCGTAGGGAGCTGTTTTTT	CASSYTTKRARRELFF
-	TRBD1	TRBJ1-2	TRBV7-6	TGTGCCAGCAGCCAAGGACAGGGGGCCGGTTATGGCTACACCTTC	CASSQGQGAGYGYTF
-	-	TRBJ2-1	TRBV7-2	TGTGCCAGCAGAAAGGGAGATTACAATGAGCAGTTCTTC	CASRKGDYNEQFF